This T cell receptor (beta chain) was profiled in a study of T cells in Graves' hyperthyroidism and ophthalmopathy. Pregnant or lactating patients were excluded, as were those with uncontrolled infection or other autoimmune disease. The PBMCs were taken from less than 11 ml of fresh peripheral blood. Study outcomes and limitations: Ophthalmopathy was distinguished from stable hyperthyroidism by 13 V-J signatures. Researchers found most expanded thyroid clonotypes above 0.001 in blood as well.

Amplified TCR beta CDR3 regions derived from RNA transcripts. HTBI primers were the set used in a first-round RT-PCR of the TCR CDR3. Each CDR3 protein gets one entry after TCRdb re-called the multiplex PCR reads with MiXCR. The table shows around 300,000 distinct CDR3 sequences, with approximately 14% occurring only once. Trimming took off 3 bases at V and 3 bases at J, with 9 bases between the two ends. The CDR3 is made up of 13 amino acids. Germline V gene data show CDR1 as SGDLS and CDR2 as YYNGEE. This clonotype has at least ten counts. The antigen is undetermined. The chain combines TRBV9 with TRBJ1-1; D not certain. The clonotype originates from a woman aged 40 to 50 with Graves' hyperthyroidism. Sequencing was carried out using blood. In nucleotides, the CDR3 is TGTGCCAGCAGCGGCAATGTGGACACTGAAGCTTTCTTT. Protein: CASSGNVDTEAFF. The full variable domain, with the rest looked up from reference TRBV9 and TRBJ1-1, is DSGVTQTPKHLITATGQRVTLRCSPRSGDLSVYWYQQSLDQGLQFLIQYYNGEERAKGNILERFSAQQFPDLHSELNLSSLELGDSALYFCASSGNVDTEAFFGQGTRLTVV.